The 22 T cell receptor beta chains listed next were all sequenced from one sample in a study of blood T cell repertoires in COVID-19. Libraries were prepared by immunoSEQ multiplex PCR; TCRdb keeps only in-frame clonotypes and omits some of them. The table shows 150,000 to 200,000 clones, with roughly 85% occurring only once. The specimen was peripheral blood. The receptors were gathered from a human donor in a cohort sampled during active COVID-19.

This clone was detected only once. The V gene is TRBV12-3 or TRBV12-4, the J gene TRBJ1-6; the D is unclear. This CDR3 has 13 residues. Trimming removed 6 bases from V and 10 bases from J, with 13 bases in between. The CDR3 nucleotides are TGTGCCAGCAGGACTTTTGAGCCCTCACCCCTCCACTTT. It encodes CASRTFEPSPLHF.

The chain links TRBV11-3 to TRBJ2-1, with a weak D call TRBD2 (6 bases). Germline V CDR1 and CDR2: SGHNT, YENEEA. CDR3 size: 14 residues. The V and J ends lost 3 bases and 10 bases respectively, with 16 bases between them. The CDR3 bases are TGTGCCAGCAGCTTGGGAGGTTCCCAACGGGAGCAGTTCTTC. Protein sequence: CASSLGGSQREQFF.

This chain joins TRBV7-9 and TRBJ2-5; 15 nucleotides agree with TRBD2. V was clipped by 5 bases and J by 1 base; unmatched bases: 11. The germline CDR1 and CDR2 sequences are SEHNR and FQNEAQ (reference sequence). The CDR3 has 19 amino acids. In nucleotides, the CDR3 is TGTGCCAGCAGCATTGGACTAGCGGGAGGGCGGGGTCGCCAAGAGACCCAGTACTTC. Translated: CASSIGLAGGRGRQETQYF. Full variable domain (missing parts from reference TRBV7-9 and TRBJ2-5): DTGVSQNPRHKITKRGQNVTFRCDPISEHNRLYWYRQTLGQGPEFLTYFQNEAQLEKSRLLSDRFSAERPKGSFSTLEIQRTEQGDSAMYLCASSIGLAGGRGRQETQYFGPGTRLLVL.

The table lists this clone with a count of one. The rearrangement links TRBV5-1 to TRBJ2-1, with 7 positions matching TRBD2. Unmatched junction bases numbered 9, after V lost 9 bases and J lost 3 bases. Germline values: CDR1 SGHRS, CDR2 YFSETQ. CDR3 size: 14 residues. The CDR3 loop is CATTSGDFYNEQFF. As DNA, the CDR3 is TGCGCCACCACAAGCGGGGACTTCTACAATGAGCAGTTCTTC.

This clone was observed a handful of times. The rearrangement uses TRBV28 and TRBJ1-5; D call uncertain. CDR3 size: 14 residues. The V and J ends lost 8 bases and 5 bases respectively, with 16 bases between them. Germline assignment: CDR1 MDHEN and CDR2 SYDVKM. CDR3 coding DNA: TGTGCCAGCTCTCGAACTAACGGGGATCAGCCCCAGCATTTT. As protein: CASSRTNGDQPQHF.

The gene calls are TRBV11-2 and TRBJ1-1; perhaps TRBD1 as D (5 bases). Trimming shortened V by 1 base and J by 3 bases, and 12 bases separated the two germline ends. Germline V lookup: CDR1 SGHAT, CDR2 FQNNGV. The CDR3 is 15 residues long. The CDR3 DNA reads TGTGCCAGCAGCTTAGGTCTGGGCAGGGACACTGAAGCTTTCTTT. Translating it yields CASSLGLGRDTEAFF.

The CDR3, as DNA: TGTGCCAGCAGTCAAAGCGGGGGGTTCTCCTACAATGAGCAGTTCTTC. Translating it yields CASSQSGGFSYNEQFF. V and J are TRBV27 and TRBJ2-1; TRBD2 matches 9 bases. CDR3 length: 16 residues. Germline-derived CDR1 and CDR2 are MNHEY and SMNVEV (reference sequence). The V segment lost 5 bases and the J segment 0 bases; nucleotides outside the gene matches: 5.

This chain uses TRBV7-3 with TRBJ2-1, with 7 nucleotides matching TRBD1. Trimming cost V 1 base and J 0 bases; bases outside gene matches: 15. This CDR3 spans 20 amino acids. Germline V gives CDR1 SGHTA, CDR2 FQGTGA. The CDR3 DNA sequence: TGTGCCAGCAGCTTAAAAGGGACAGTGCCTTCATGGAGCTCCTACAATGAGCAGTTCTTC. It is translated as CASSLKGTVPSWSSYNEQFF.

CDR3 sequence (DNA): TGTGCCAGCTCACCACTAGCGGGGGGCCTAGTTAGCACAGATACGCAGTATTTT. Translated, it gives CASSPLAGGLVSTDTQYF. This chain connects TRBV18 to TRBJ2-3; 10 bases align to TRBD2. CDR3 size: 18 residues. Germline V CDR1 and CDR2: KGHSH, LQKENI. Losses at the gene ends were 1 base for V and 0 bases for J; bases not matched to a gene: 7.

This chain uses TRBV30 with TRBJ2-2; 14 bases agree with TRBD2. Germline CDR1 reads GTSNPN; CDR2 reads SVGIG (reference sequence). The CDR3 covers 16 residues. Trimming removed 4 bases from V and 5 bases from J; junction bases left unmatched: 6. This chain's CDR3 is CAWKGLAGVSTGELFF. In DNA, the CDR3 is TGTGCCTGGAAGGGACTAGCGGGAGTCTCTACCGGGGAGCTGTTTTTT. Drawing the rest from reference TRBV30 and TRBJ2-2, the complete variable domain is SQTIHQWPATLVQPVGSPLSLECTVEGTSNPNLYWYRQAAGRGLQLLFYSVGIGQISSEVPQNLSASRPQDRQFILSSKKLLLSDSGFYLCAWKGLAGVSTGELFFGEGSRLTVL.

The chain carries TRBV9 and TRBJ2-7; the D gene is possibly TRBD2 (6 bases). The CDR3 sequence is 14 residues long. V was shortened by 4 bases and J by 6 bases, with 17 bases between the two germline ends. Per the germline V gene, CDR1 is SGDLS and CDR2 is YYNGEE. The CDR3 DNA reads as TGTGCCAGCAGCACCCACGATGGGGGGTTCGAGCAGTACTTC. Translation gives CASSTHDGGFEQYF.

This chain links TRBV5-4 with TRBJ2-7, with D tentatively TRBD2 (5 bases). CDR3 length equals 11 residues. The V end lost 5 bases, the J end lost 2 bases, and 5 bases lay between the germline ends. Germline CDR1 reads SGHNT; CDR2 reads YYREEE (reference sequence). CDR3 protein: CASSSAYEQYF. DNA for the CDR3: TGTGCCAGCAGTAGCGCCTACGAGCAGTACTTC.

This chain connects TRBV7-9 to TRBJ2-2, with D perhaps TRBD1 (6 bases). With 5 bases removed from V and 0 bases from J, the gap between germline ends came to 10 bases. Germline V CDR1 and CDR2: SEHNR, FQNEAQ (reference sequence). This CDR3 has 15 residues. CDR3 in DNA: TGTGCCAGCAGCCGGACAGCCCCGAACACCGGGGAGCTGTTTTTT. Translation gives CASSRTAPNTGELFF.

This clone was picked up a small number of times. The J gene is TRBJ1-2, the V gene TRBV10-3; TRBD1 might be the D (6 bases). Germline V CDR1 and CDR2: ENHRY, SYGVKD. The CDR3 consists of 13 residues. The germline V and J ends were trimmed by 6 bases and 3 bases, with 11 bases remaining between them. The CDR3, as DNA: TGTGCCATCAGCCCGCCAGGGGACTATGGCTACACCTTC. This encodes CAISPPGDYGYTF.

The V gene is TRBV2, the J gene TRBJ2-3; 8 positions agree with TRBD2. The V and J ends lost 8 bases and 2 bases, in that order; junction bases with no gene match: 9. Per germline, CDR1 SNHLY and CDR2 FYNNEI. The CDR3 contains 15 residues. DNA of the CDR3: TGTGCCAGCTTCCCGTTAGCGGGGCCCACAGATACGCAGTATTTT. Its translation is CASFPLAGPTDTQYF.

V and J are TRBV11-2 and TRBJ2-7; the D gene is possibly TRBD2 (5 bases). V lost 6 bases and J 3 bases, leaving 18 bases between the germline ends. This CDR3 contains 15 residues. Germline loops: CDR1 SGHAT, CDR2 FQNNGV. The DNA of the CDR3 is TGTGCCAGCAGGCTGAGTGTCGGACTTAGCTACGAGCAGTACTTC. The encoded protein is CASRLSVGLSYEQYF.

The CDR3 DNA reads TGTGCCAGCAGTCCCCCGGGCAGGGCCCTCTCTGGAAACACCATATATTTT. The encoded protein is CASSPPGRALSGNTIYF. V and J are TRBV28 and TRBJ1-3, with TRBD1 as a possible D gene (5 bases). Germline V gene lookup returns CDR1 MDHEN and CDR2 SYDVKM. CDR3 length: 17 amino acids. V dropped 5 bases and J dropped 0 bases, with 17 bases sitting between them.

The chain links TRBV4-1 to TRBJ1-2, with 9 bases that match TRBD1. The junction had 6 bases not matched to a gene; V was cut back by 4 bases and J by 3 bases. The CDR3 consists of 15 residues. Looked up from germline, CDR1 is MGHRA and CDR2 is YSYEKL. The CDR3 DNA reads TGCGCCAGCAGCCGGTCGGACAGGGGAGACTATGGCTACACCTTC. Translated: CASSRSDRGDYGYTF.

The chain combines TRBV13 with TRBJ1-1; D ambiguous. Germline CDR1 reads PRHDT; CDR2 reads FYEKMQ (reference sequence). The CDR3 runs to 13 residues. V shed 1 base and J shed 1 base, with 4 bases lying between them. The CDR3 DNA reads TGTGCCAGCAGCTTAGTAGCGAACACTGAAGCTTTCTTT. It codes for CASSLVANTEAFF.

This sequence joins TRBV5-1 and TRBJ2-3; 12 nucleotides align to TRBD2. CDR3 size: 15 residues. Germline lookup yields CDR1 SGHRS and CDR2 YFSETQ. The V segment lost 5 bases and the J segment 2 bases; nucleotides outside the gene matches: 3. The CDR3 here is CASSRTSGNTDTQYF. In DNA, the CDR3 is TGCGCCAGCAGTCGGACTAGCGGGAACACAGATACGCAGTATTTT.

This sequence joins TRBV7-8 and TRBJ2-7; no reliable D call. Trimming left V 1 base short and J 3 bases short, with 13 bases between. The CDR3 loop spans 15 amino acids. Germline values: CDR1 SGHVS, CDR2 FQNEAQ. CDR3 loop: CASSLEKATFYEQYF. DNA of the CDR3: TGTGCCAGCAGCTTAGAAAAAGCGACCTTCTACGAGCAGTACTTC.

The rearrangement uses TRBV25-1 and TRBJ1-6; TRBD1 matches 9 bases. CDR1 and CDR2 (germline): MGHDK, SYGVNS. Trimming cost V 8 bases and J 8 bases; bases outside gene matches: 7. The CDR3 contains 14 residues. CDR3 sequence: CASGGQGGYSPLHF. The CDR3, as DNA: TGTGCCAGCGGGGGACAGGGAGGATATTCACCCCTCCACTTT.